This record looks at one TCR beta chain sequence and its context. The antigen is unknown. Amplification by 5'RACE using constant-segment primers produced TCR alpha and TCR beta cDNA libraries that carried sample barcodes and UMIs. Using its own MiXCR run on the 5' RACE reads, TCRdb lists one record per CDR3 protein. The table lists some 300,000 distinct CDR3 sequences, around a fifth of them singletons. The sample belongs to a study of T-cell memory formation after mild COVID-19. Study outcomes and limitations: Memory cells collected pre-infection included some clones that later responded, suggesting cross-reactive memory joined.

CDR3 length: 13 residues. V was clipped by 6 bases and J by 7 bases; unmatched bases: 8. Germline lookup yields CDR1 MNHEY and CDR2 SVGEGT. This TCR was recovered from a young man who had mild COVID-19 (a few samples of this study predate the infection). Cell type and time point are not known. This chain joins TRBV6-2 or TRBV6-3 and TRBJ1-2; 7 nucleotides match TRBD1. The sample consisted of PBMCs or a T cell subset sorted from them (not recorded which). The CDR3 reads CASSPGQASGYTF. The DNA for the CDR3 is TGTGCCAGCAGCCCCGGACAGGCCTCTGGCTACACCTTC.